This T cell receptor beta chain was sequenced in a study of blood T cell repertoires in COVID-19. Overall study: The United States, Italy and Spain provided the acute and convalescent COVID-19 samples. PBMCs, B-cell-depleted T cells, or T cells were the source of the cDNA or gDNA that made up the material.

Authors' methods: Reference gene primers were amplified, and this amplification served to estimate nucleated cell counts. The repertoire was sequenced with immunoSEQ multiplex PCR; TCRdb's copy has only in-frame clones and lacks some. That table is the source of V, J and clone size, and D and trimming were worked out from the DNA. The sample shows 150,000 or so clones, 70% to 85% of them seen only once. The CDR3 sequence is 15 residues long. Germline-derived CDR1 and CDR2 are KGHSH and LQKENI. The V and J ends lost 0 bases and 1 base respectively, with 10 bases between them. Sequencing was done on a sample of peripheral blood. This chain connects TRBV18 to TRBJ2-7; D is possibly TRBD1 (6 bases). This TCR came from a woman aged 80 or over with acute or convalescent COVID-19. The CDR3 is CASSPPQGFSYEQYF. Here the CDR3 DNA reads TGTGCCAGCTCACCACCGCAGGGGTTTTCCTACGAGCAGTACTTC.